The clone carrying this T cell receptor (beta chain) occurred a few times. The CDR3 consists of 16 residues. The germline V gene encodes CDR1 SGHTA and CDR2 FQGNSA. The V end was cut by 5 bases, the J end by 0 bases, with 14 bases between. TCRdb called the RT-PCR reads again in MiXCR, with one record for every CDR3 protein. The data show more than 600,000 distinct CDR3 sequences, 13% to 15% seen once. This sequence was found in a female donor in good health, serving as a healthy control. The V gene is TRBV7-2, the J gene TRBJ2-4; no firm D call. Sample: memory CD4+ T cells from blood. The CDR3 protein is CASSLLLQAAKNIQYF. In nucleotides, the CDR3 is TGTGCCAGCAGCCTCCTTTTGCAGGCAGCCAAAAACATTCAGTACTTC.